There are a few counts of the clone carrying this T cell receptor beta chain. What it recognizes is unknown. The sample comes from a study of beta chain features in type 1 diabetes. Since all of the isolated RNA was reverse transcribed, expressed TCRB transcripts were what got sequenced. Assay used: immunoSEQ multiplex PCR; TCRdb lists only in-frame clones, some missing. Of roughly 610,000 clones in the sample, about a sixth were seen once. Via the markers CD45RO/CCR7/CD25/CD127/CD95/CD27, stem cell-like memory, regulatory, central memory and naive CD4+ cells were sorted. Findings and caveats of the study: Healthy donors had naive, central memory and Treg TCRB repertoires that appeared less similar than those seen among patients. There was a possibility that cDNA sequencing over-represented cells with high TCR expression.

Sample: naive CD4+ T cells from blood. The receptor comes from a man aged 18 to 30 in good health.

Written as DNA, the CDR3 is TGTGCCAGCAGTGGGGGCGACGAGGGAAATCAGCCCCAGCATTTT. Translated: CASSGGDEGNQPQHF. V usage is TRBV2 and J usage is TRBJ1-5; D possibly corresponds to TRBD1 (5 bases). V was trimmed by 4 bases and J by 4 bases, leaving 14 bases between them. The CDR3 has 15 amino acids. CDR1 and CDR2 (germline): SNHLY, FYNNEI.